The entry below describes one TCR beta chain. What it binds is not known. In germline, CDR1 is SGDLS, CDR2 YYNGEE. The CDR3 covers 15 residues. The trim removed 3 bases at V and 7 bases at J, leaving 10 bases unmatched. These data are taken from a study of CD8+ T cells in alopecia areata. Study in general: Oral tofacitinib (5 to 10 mg twice daily) was administered to treated patients. General study points: Many expanded lesional clones persisted in scalp and blood during tofacitinib treatment. Scalp clonality decreased significantly with tofacitinib, and so did expanded CD8+ clones among the top 100.

Described treatment: oral pan-JAK inhibitor, 5-10 mg twice daily. RNA was extracted and reverse transcribed into cDNA as the sequencing template. Libraries were prepared by immunoSEQ multiplex PCR; TCRdb keeps only in-frame clonotypes and omits some of them. The sample has some 170,000 clones; roughly 50% are singletons. The origin of this receptor is a human donor with alopecia areata. This chain uses TRBV9 with TRBJ1-2; 9 nucleotides agree with TRBD1. This specimen was CD8+ T cells sorted from blood, taken at week 24, from a patient treated with tofacitinib. The CDR3 region is CASSARTGTGFGYTF. The CDR3 nucleotides read TGTGCCAGCAGCGCGCGGACCGGGACAGGGTTTGGCTACACCTTC.